A selection of T cell receptor beta chains follows, all from one sample in a study of blood T cells in healthy people across ages. TCRdb processed the 5' RACE reads anew with MiXCR; each CDR3 protein has one entry. The table shows some 920,000 distinct CDR3 sequences, with just over 50% occurring only once. Sequencing was done on a sample of blood. The receptors shown here come from a woman in her sixties or seventies in good health. CDR3s include the opening cysteine and the closing phenylalanine or tryptophan. The D gene is left open where the match is weak. Part of the rows lack a size; the others show once, few, many or a class for expanded clones.

>TRBJ2-7|.|TRBV11-2|.
CASSAVRNEQYF
TGTGCCAGCAGCGCCGTTCGCAACGAGCAGTACTTC
>TRBJ1-2|.|TRBV7-2|once
CASSTGPLYGYTF
TGTGCCAGCAGCACGGGACCCTTATATGGCTACACCTTC
>TRBJ2-4|.|TRBV20-1|.
CSARQSGHIQYF
TGCAGTGCTAGGCAGAGCGGACACATTCAGTACTTC
>TRBJ2-5|TRBD2|TRBV5-4|.
CASSLPLAGQETQYF
TGTGCCAGCAGCCTCCCATTAGCGGGACAAGAGACCCAGTACTTC
>TRBJ2-3|.|TRBV7-2|few
CASSLAPSSDTQYF
TGTGCCAGCAGCTTAGCCCCTAGCTCAGATACGCAGTATTTT
>TRBJ2-1|.|TRBV7-2|few
CASSLSSRSYNEQFF
TGTGCCAGCAGCTTAAGTAGCCGCTCCTACAATGAGCAGTTCTTC
>TRBJ2-1|.|TRBV2|few
CASSVQGNEQFF
TGTGCCAGCAGTGTACAGGGCAATGAGCAGTTCTTC
>TRBJ2-7|TRBD2|TRBV11-2|few
CASSLKPSGVGYEQYF
TGTGCCAGCAGCTTAAAGCCTAGCGGGGTGGGGTACGAGCAGTACTTC
>TRBJ2-5|.|TRBV9|.
CASSVSWARQETQYF
TGTGCCAGCAGCGTAAGCTGGGCTCGGCAAGAGACCCAGTACTTC
>TRBJ1-2|TRBD1|TRBV27|.
CASSLKRGTVNYGYTF
TGTGCCAGCAGTTTAAAAAGGGGGACAGTAAACTATGGCTACACCTTC
>TRBJ2-3|.|TRBV12-3/TRBV12-4|few
CASNTGTADTQYF
TGTGCCAGCAACACGGGCACGGCAGATACGCAGTATTTT
>TRBJ2-7|TRBD1|TRBV7-7|.
CASSTGTGPSYEQYF
TGTGCCAGCAGCACCGGGACAGGGCCTTCCTACGAGCAGTACTTC
>TRBJ1-2|.|TRBV7-2|.
CASSLGQGNSDYTF
TGTGCCAGCAGCTTAGGCCAAGGAAACAGTGACTACACCTTC
>TRBJ2-3|TRBD1|TRBV27|.
CASSSWTGWTDTQYF
TGTGCCAGCAGTTCCTGGACAGGTTGGACAGATACGCAGTATTTT
>TRBJ2-7|.|TRBV6-5|few
CASSFSRGGNEQYF
TGTGCCAGCAGTTTTTCCAGGGGGGGGAACGAGCAGTACTTC
>TRBJ2-7|.|TRBV7-2|.
CASSSRLSYEQYF
TGTGCCAGCAGCAGCCGGCTCTCCTACGAGCAGTACTTC
>TRBJ2-5|.|TRBV2|.
CASSATWETQYF
TGTGCCAGCAGCGCCACGTGGGAGACCCAGTACTTC
>TRBJ2-7|TRBD1|TRBV20-1|few
CSARPRQGFYEQYF
TGCAGTGCTAGACCTAGACAGGGGTTCTACGAGCAGTACTTC
>TRBJ1-1|.|TRBV29-1|.
CSESQNTEAFF
TGCAGCGAGTCCCAAAACACTGAAGCTTTCTTT
>TRBJ2-7|.|TRBV27|many
CASPYEQYF
TGTGCCAGCCCCTACGAGCAGTACTTC
>TRBJ2-3|.|TRBV6-5|.
CASSYVGEEDTQYF
TGTGCCAGCAGTTACGTGGGAGAGGAAGATACGCAGTATTTT
>TRBJ2-7|TRBD2|TRBV29-1|.
CSVVGPGGGLPREQYF
TGCAGCGTTGTAGGGCCGGGAGGGGGACTCCCTCGCGAGCAGTACTTC